The T cell receptor (beta chain) under discussion was sequenced for a study of identical twins. Ten or more counts support this clonotype. Its matching antigen is unknown. Broader study findings: Invariant MAIT and iNKT cells are populations that could partly confound zero-insertion analyses. Cord blood beta clonotypes that were abundant carried fewer insertions, and memory repertoires showed no such trend. Models underestimated TCR alpha sharing (out-of-frame) in monozygotic twins.

A universal primer site came from template switching; cDNA carried unique molecular identifiers. TCRdb processed the 5' RACE reads anew with MiXCR; each CDR3 protein has one entry. The sample has roughly 1,500,000 distinct CDR3 sequences, less than 35% seen once. This CDR3 spans 13 amino acids. Germline V gene lookup returns CDR1 DFQATT and CDR2 SNEGSKA (reference sequence). V trimming: 8 bases; J trimming: 1 base; junction bases outside the gene matches: 7. This clonotype was sampled from a newborn girl in good health. Sequencing was done on a sample of cord blood. The rearrangement uses TRBV20-1 and TRBJ2-7; 8 nucleotides align to TRBD1. The CDR3 sequence is CSSPGQVSYEQYF. The CDR3 DNA sequence: TGCAGTTCCCCGGGACAGGTTTCCTACGAGCAGTACTTC.